This T cell receptor beta chain was captured in a study of cytomegalovirus exposure and HLA in healthy donors. Overall study: Among several hundred genotyped donors, roughly 81% fell in the Caucasian-associated ancestry cluster. The study, taken as a whole, reports: In a later analysis, a missense DCLRE1C variant was linked to TCR beta V- and J-gene trimming. There were 150 to 200 TCR beta chains listed as cytomegalovirus-associated. Most CMV-associated TCR beta chains appeared HLA-restricted in a later analysis.

Both 60 Vbeta primers and 13 Jbeta primers went into the PCR. Sequencing was performed with immunoSEQ multiplex PCR; in TCRdb, only in-frame clones are kept and a portion is missing. The repertoire holds around 120,000 clones, around 80% seen once, with about 0.94% in the top ten. On this clone: Its antigen is not known.

Germline V lookup: CDR1 LGHNA, CDR2 YNFKEQ. This CDR3 contains 18 residues. V gave up 0 bases and J gave up 4 bases, with 22 bases separating them. This chain connects TRBV4-2 to TRBJ2-7; D is uncertain. The TCR was taken from a human donor in good health. The specimen was PBMCs. The CDR3, as DNA: TGTGCCAGCAGCCAAGAAATATCTGTGGTGCCAGTCCCTTACGAGCAGTACTTC. It is translated as CASSQEISVVPVPYEQYF.